One sample yielded the 8 T cell receptor beta chains listed below, sequenced in a study of shared clonotypes between healthy human individuals. The method was immunoSEQ multiplex PCR; TCRdb's version includes in-frame clones alone and lacks a portion of them. The repertoire holds about 1.5 million clones, with roughly 96% as singletons. The source material was naive CD4+ T cells sorted from blood. As for subset: CD45RA+ positively selected. The source of these receptors is a man aged 30-40 years in good health.

This chain links TRBV5-1 with TRBJ2-7; D unclear. Germline CDR1 reads SGHRS; CDR2 reads YFSETQ. This CDR3 is 12 amino acids long. Trimming took 6 bases from V and 3 from J, leaving 10 bases between them. In DNA, the CDR3 is TGCGCCAGCACCGCCCCGGACTACGAGCAGTACTTC. Translation: CASTAPDYEQYF.

On this clone: This sample also contains other DNA sequences that code for the same CDR3. The genes are TRBV6-5 and TRBJ2-1; 14 nucleotides align to TRBD2. Germline loops: CDR1 MNHEY, CDR2 SVGAGI. The CDR3 extends over 16 amino acids. Losses at the gene ends were 2 bases for V and 7 bases for J; bases not matched to a gene: 4. The CDR3 DNA reads TGTGCCAGCAGTTACCCCGGGACTAGCGGGAGTAATGAGCAGTTCTTC. It specifies CASSYPGTSGSNEQFF.

The rearrangement uses TRBV5-1 and TRBJ1-1; D call uncertain. There are 14 residues in the CDR3. The V end lost 0 bases, the J end lost 10 bases, and 16 bases lay between the germline ends. CDR1 is SGHRS, CDR2 YFSETQ, per germline. The CDR3 spells CASSLAGGQAGAFF. The CDR3 coding sequence is TGCGCCAGCAGCTTGGCGGGCGGCCAGGCTGGAGCTTTCTTT.

The chain joins TRBV5-4 to TRBJ2-3, with a weak D call TRBD2 (6 bases). CDR1 is SGHNT, CDR2 YYREEE, per germline (reference sequence). The CDR3 length is 16 residues. V dropped 1 base and J dropped 4 bases, with 16 bases sitting between them. Here the CDR3 reads CASSLNRGVRADTQYF. Here the CDR3 DNA reads TGTGCCAGCAGCTTGAACCGCGGGGTGAGGGCAGATACGCAGTATTTT.

In its sample, this clone was seen once. The chain joins TRBV5-5 to TRBJ2-1; 7 bases agree with TRBD2. Trimming cost V 4 bases and J 0 bases; bases outside gene matches: 4. Germline-derived CDR1 and CDR2 are SGHKS and YYEKEE (reference sequence). This CDR3 contains 15 residues. CDR3 bases: TGTGCCAGCAGCATGCGGGAGATCTCCTACAATGAGCAGTTCTTC. Residues: CASSMREISYNEQFF.

The CDR3 loop reads CASSYSHSGLNTEAFF. The CDR3 DNA reads TGTGCCAGCAGTTACTCTCACTCGGGGTTAAACACTGAAGCTTTCTTT. The chain joins TRBV6-5 to TRBJ1-1; D is undetermined. The CDR3 runs to 16 residues. Per germline, CDR1 MNHEY and CDR2 SVGAGI. V was shortened by 0 bases and J by 2 bases, with 13 bases between the two germline ends.

The V call is TRBV19, the J call TRBJ2-7; 8 bases match TRBD2. From germline, CDR1 is LNHDA and CDR2 SQIVND (reference sequence). With 3 bases clipped from V and 3 bases from J, the junction kept 4 bases outside the gene matches. The CDR3 has 14 residues. CDR3 DNA: TGTGCCAGTAGTATCCGGGAGGGCCTCTACGAGCAGTACTTC. Translated, it gives CASSIREGLYEQYF.

The rearrangement links TRBV28 to TRBJ2-2; 9 positions match TRBD2. This CDR3 region has 16 residues. The germline V gene has CDR1 MDHEN and CDR2 SYDVKM. Trimming cost V 6 bases and J 2 bases; bases outside gene matches: 7. CDR3 sequence: CASRVAGTSNTGELFF. The CDR3 coding sequence is TGTGCCAGCAGGGTAGCCGGGACTAGCAACACCGGGGAGCTGTTTTTT.